One and the same sample provided the 9 T cell receptor beta chains below, sequenced in a study of spatial heterogeneity in lung cancer. Points from the study as a whole: Counts of expanded alpha and beta TCRs within tumors tracked the tumor nonsynonymous mutation count.

TCRdb fed the 5' RACE reads into MiXCR, producing one record per CDR3 protein. The sample has roughly 18,000 distinct CDR3 sequences, 5.8% seen once. The time point denotes: sample taken at primary tumor resection. These receptors are not linked to any known antigen. Sequences were derived from lung tumor tissue, sampled at surgery. The receptors come from a female donor with early-stage non-small cell lung cancer.

This clonotype was observed at least ten times. The library was designed around alpha chains, so this beta chain is a stray read whose abundance carries little weight. CDR3 in amino acids: CASSPPGQGGQPQHF. Written as DNA, the CDR3 is TGTGCCAGCTCACCACCGGGACAGGGAGGACAGCCCCAGCATTTT. The V and J genes are TRBV18 and TRBJ1-5, with 9 bases that match TRBD1. CDR1 is KGHSH, CDR2 LQKENI, per germline. The ends lost 0 bases at V and 7 bases at J; junction bases unmatched: 4. This CDR3 is built from 15 residues.

This clonotype appeared many times. Being off target in a library aimed at alpha chains, this beta chain has a size of little meaning. This rearrangement joins TRBV28 to TRBJ2-3; D is undetermined. CDR1 MDHEN and CDR2 SYDVKM come from the germline V gene. The CDR3 runs 14 residues. Trimming stripped 7 bases from V and 2 bases from J, with 13 bases between. CDR3 in amino acids: CASTSQAVTDTQYF. CDR3 bases: TGTGCCAGCACCTCGCAGGCCGTCACAGATACGCAGTATTTT.

This clonotype was counted between two and nine times. The library was designed around alpha chains, so this beta chain is a stray read whose abundance carries little weight. The chain employs TRBV7-9 and TRBJ2-3, with D possibly being TRBD2 (6 bases). The CDR3 has 16 residues. The V end was cut by 4 bases, the J end by 4 bases, with 18 bases between. Looked up from germline, CDR1 is SEHNR and CDR2 is FQNEAQ (reference sequence). The CDR3, as DNA: TGTGCCAGCAGCTCTGTTGGGCGGGAAAGGTCAGATACGCAGTATTTT. Its translation: CASSSVGRERSDTQYF.

By sample share, this clonotype is medium-sized (0.01 to 0.1%). Since the library was made to target alpha chains, this beta chain is a stray read and its abundance is not meaningful. This chain joins TRBV27 and TRBJ2-1, with 11 bases lining up with TRBD2. Germline CDR1 is MNHEY and CDR2 is SMNVEV (reference sequence). The CDR3 spans 14 residues. Trimming cost V 4 bases and J 7 bases; bases outside gene matches: 3. The CDR3 DNA reads TGTGCCAGCAGTTCCTGGACTAGCGGGAATGAGCAGTTCTTC. This gives the protein CASSSWTSGNEQFF.

The sample holds many counts of this clonotype. This beta chain is an off-target read within a library intended for alpha chains, so its frequency means little. The chain has TRBV12-3 or TRBV12-4 and TRBJ2-2, with TRBD1 identical over 8 bases. The CDR3 is 15 residues long. V lost 5 bases to trimming and J lost 4 bases; unmatched junction nucleotides: 6. The CDR3 protein is CASSAYRGVTGELFF. The CDR3 region has the DNA TGTGCCAGCAGTGCCTACAGGGGGGTCACCGGGGAGCTGTTTTTT.

Concerning this clonotype itself: Found in a library prepared for alpha chains, this beta chain is an off-target read, and its abundance has little meaning. J is TRBJ2-7 and V is TRBV7-6, with D perhaps matching TRBD2 (5 bases). Trimming removed 5 bases at V and 2 bases at J, with 13 bases between. This CDR3 region has 14 residues. Per germline, CDR1 SGHVS and CDR2 FNYEAQ. CDR3 region: CASSPTTRTYEQYF. CDR3 DNA: TGTGCCAGCAGCCCGACTACCCGAACCTACGAGCAGTACTTC.

Worth noting for this clonotype: This beta chain is off target for a library built for alpha chains, so its abundance means little. The chain links TRBV12-3 or TRBV12-4 to TRBJ2-3, with D perhaps TRBD2 (5 bases). Between the trimmed V and J ends, which lost 4 bases and 4 bases, there was a span of 12 bases. The CDR3 is 14 residues long. CDR3 sequence reads: CASSSRGSADTQYF. The CDR3 DNA is TGTGCCAGCAGTTCCCGAGGGTCGGCAGATACGCAGTATTTT.

Details on this clonotype: With the library built for alpha chains, this beta chain is off target and its frequency is not meaningful. This chain links TRBV25-1 with TRBJ2-2; D might be TRBD2 (6 bases). V was clipped by 7 bases and J by 1 base, with 13 bases between them. From germline, CDR1 is MGHDK and CDR2 SYGVNS. This CDR3 is 15 amino acids long. This CDR3 is CASKDGTLNTGELFF. CDR3 DNA sequence: TGTGCCAGCAAAGACGGGACTCTGAACACCGGGGAGCTGTTTTTT.

This clonotype was detected many times. The library was designed around alpha chains, so this beta chain is a stray read whose abundance carries little weight. The genes are TRBV11-2 and TRBJ2-1, with TRBD2 matching 9 bases. The CDR3 runs to 19 residues. Germline assignment: CDR1 SGHAT and CDR2 FQNNGV. The V segment lost 5 bases and the J segment 7 bases; nucleotides outside the gene matches: 21. The chain's CDR3 is CASSTRPAPQREEGNEQFF. The CDR3 DNA follows: TGTGCCAGCAGCACGAGACCCGCCCCTCAGCGGGAGGAAGGAAATGAGCAGTTCTTC.